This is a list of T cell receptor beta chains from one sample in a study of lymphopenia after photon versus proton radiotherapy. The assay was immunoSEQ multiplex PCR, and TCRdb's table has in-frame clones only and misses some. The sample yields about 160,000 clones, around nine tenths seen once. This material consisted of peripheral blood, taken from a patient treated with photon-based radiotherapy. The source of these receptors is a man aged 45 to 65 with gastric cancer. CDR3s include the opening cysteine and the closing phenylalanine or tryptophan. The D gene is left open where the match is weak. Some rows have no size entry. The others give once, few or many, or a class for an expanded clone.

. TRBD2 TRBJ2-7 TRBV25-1 TGTGCCAGCAGTGAAGGCCCTAGCGGGAGCTCCTACGAGCAGTACTTC CASSEGPSGSSYEQYF
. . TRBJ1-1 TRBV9 TGTGCCAGCAGCGTAGGACGAAACACTGAAGCTTTCTTT CASSVGRNTEAFF
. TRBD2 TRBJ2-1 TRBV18 TGTGCCAGCTCACCTCTAGCGGGGGAGTACAATGAGCAGTTCTTC CASSPLAGEYNEQFF
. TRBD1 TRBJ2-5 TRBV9 TGTGCCAGCAGCGCCAGAGCAGGGGGAGAGACCCAGTACTTC CASSARAGGETQYF
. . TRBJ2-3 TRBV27 TGTGCCAGCAGTTTACAAAGCACAGATACGCAGTATTTT CASSLQSTDTQYF
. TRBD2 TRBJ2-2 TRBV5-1 TGCGCCAGCTGGACTAGCGGGAGTTTAACCGGGGAGCTGTTTTTT CASWTSGSLTGELFF
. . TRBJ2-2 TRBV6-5 TGTGCCAGCAGTTACTCGATGGGACAGAACACCGGGGAGCTGTTTTTT CASSYSMGQNTGELFF
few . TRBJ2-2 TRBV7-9 TGTGCCAGCAGCTCACAGGGATACGGGGAGCTGTTTTTT CASSSQGYGELFF
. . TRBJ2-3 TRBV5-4 TGTGCCAGCAGCTCCGAAAGGAGCACAGATACGCAGTATTTT CASSSERSTDTQYF
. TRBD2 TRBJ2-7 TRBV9 TGTGCCAGCAGCGTAGAGGGGCTAGCGGACGGCTACGAGCAGTACTTC CASSVEGLADGYEQYF
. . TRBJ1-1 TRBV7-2 TGTGCCAGCAGCTTAGCGTTGCCAGGGCAAACTGAAGCTTTCTTT CASSLALPGQTEAFF
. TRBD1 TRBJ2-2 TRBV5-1 TGCGCCAGCAGCCGCACAGGGGGAATATACACCGGGGAGCTGTTTTTT CASSRTGGIYTGELFF
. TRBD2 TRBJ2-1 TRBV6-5 TGTGCCAGCACGGGGGGGTACAATGAGCAGTTCTTC CASTGGYNEQFF
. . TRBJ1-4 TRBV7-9 TGTGCCAGCAGCTCATACCCGGCAACTAATGAAAAACTGTTTTTT CASSSYPATNEKLFF
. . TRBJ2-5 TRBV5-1 TGCGCCAGCAGCTTAGGACTCCGAGAGACCCAGTACTTC CASSLGLRETQYF
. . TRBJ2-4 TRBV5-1 TGCGCCAGCAGCTTGGGCGGAGAAAACATTCAGTACTTC CASSLGGENIQYF
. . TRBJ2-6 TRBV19 TGTGCCAGTAGTGAACGGGTACGCTCTGGGGCCAACGTCCTGACTTTC CASSERVRSGANVLTF
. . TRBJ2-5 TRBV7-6 TGTGCCAGCAGCCTCCTAGGGACTGACGAAGAGACCCAGTACTTC CASSLLGTDEETQYF
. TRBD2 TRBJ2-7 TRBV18 TGTGCCAGCTCACCTGAATCTAGCGGGAGGAACGAGCAGTACTTC CASSPESSGRNEQYF
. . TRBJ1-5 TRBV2 TGTGCCAGCAGTGAACAATATAGCAATCAGCCCCAGCATTTT CASSEQYSNQPQHF
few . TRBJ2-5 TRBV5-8 TGTGCCAGCAGCTTCACAGGAGGTATAGAGACCCAGTACTTC CASSFTGGIETQYF
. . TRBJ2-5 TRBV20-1 TGCAGTGCTTCCCTAGAGACCCAGTACTTC CSASLETQYF
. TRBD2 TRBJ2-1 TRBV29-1 TGCAGCGTTGATGGCGGGGGTTACAATGAGCAGTTCTTC CSVDGGGYNEQFF
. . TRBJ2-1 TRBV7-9 TGTGCCAGCAGCCCGTCCCCTAGCTCGCAGGGGTACAATGAGCAGTTCTTC CASSPSPSSQGYNEQFF
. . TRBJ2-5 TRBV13 TGTGCCAGCAGCAAAGGGTGGGAAACGACCCAGTACTTC CASSKGWETTQYF
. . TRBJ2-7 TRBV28 TGTGCCAGCAGAGGGACACGGTACGAGCAGTACTTC CASRGTRYEQYF
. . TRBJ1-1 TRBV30 TGTGCCTGGACAGAGAATATTAACACTGAAGCTTTCTTT CAWTENINTEAFF
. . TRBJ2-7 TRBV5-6 TGTGCCAGCAGCCCCGAACAGAGCTCCTACGAGCAGTACTTC CASSPEQSSYEQYF
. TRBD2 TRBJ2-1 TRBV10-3 TGTGCCATTGGGGGGAGGGAGAGGGACAATGAGCAGTTCTTC CAIGGRERDNEQFF
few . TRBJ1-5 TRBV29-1 TGCAGCGTTGGGGACATCAATCAGCCCCAGCATTTT CSVGDINQPQHF
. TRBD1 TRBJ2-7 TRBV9 TGTGCCAGCAGTGGACAGGCGGGTACCTCCTACGAGCAGTACTTC CASSGQAGTSYEQYF
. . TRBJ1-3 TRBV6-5 TGTGCCAGCAGTCTCGACCGGTACTCTGGAAACACCATATATTTT CASSLDRYSGNTIYF
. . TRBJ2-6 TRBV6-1 TGTGCCAGCAAGGGGCGGGCTACAGGGGCCAACGTCCTGACTTTC CASKGRATGANVLTF
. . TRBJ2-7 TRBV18 TGTGCCAGCTCACCCGCCCTGTCCCAGGGAGGTGAGCAGTACTTC CASSPALSQGGEQYF
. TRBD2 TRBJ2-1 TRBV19 TGTGCCAGTAGTGTAGCGGGAGGGGACTACAATGAGCAGTTCTTC CASSVAGGDYNEQFF
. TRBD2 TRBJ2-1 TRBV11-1 TGTGCCAGCAGCTTGGGAGGGCCGAATGAGCAGTTCTTC CASSLGGPNEQFF
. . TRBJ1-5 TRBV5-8 TGTGCCAGCAGCTTGAACGGGAACAGCAATCAGCCCCAGCATTTT CASSLNGNSNQPQHF
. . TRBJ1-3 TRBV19 TGTGCCAGTAGAACACAGGACATCTCTGGAAACACCATATATTTT CASRTQDISGNTIYF
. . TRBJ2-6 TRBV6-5 TGTGCCAGCACCAGTGACTCTGGGGCCAACGTCCTGACTTTC CASTSDSGANVLTF
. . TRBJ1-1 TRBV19 TGTGCCAGTAGTGCGACAGCGAACACTGAAGCTTTCTTT CASSATANTEAFF
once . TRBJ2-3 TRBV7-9 TGTGCCAGCAGCTTAGCCCGCCCGAGGTCGACAGATACGCAGTATTTT CASSLARPRSTDTQYF
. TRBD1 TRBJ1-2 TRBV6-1 TGTGCCAGCAGTGAATATGCAGGGGGCGCATTCTATGGCTACACCTTC CASSEYAGGAFYGYTF
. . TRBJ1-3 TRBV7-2 TGTGCCAGCAGCTTAGAAGGCAGGGTGGGCACCATATATTTT CASSLEGRVGTIYF
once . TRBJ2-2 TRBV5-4 TGTGCCAGCAGCTTATTCAGGGAGGCCGGGGAGCTGTTTTTT CASSLFREAGELFF
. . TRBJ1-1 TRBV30 TGTGCCTGGAGCGGGCGGGGGGGCGCCGCCACTGAAGCTTTCTTT CAWSGRGGAATEAFF
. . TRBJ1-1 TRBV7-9 TGTGCCAGCAGTTTGGACATGGGGCGGAACACTGAAGCTTTCTTT CASSLDMGRNTEAFF
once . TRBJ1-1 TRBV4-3 TGCGCCAGCAGCCAAGATCCGCTCCTGAACACTGAAGCTTTCTTT CASSQDPLLNTEAFF
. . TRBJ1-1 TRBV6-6 TGTGCCAGCAGTTACTCGACAGGGAACACTGAAGCTTTCTTT CASSYSTGNTEAFF
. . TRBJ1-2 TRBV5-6 TGTGCCAGCAGCCCTAGGGTTAACTATGGCTACACCTTC CASSPRVNYGYTF